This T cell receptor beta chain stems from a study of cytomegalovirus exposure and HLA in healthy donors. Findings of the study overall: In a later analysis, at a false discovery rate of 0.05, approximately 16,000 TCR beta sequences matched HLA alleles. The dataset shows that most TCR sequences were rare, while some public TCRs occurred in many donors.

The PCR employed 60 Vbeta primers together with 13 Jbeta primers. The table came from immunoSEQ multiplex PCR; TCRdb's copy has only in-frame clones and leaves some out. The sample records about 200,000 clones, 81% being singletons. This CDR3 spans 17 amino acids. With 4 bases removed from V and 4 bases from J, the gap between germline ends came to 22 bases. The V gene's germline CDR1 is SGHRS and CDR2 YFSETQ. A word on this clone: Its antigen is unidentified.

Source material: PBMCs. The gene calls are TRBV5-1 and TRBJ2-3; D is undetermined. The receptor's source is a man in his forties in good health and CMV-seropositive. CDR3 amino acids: CASSHPPGEIWADTQYF. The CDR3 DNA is TGCGCCAGCAGCCACCCACCCGGAGAGATTTGGGCAGATACGCAGTATTTT.